This TCR beta chain derives from a study of blood T cell repertoires in COVID-19. The wider study: The samples span acute and convalescent COVID-19 from the United States, Italy and Spain. The cDNA or gDNA used as material had been derived from T cells, B-cell-depleted T cells, or PBMCs.

As originally analysed: Amplification of reference gene primers provided the estimated nucleated cell counts. Clones were sequenced by immunoSEQ multiplex PCR, and TCRdb holds only the in-frame ones, with some missing. Clonal size and the V and J genes are those of that table, whereas D and trimming came from the DNA. Seen here are about 120,000 clones, over 70% observed once, and the top ten hold 2% to 2.5%. The CDR3 spans 13 residues. The V end was cut by 9 bases, the J end by 4 bases, with 12 bases between. Per the germline V gene, CDR1 is LNHDA and CDR2 is SQIVND (reference sequence). In its sample, this clone was seen once.

This TCR was sampled from a man between 70 and 80 years old with acute or convalescent COVID-19. Sequencing was performed on peripheral blood. V usage is TRBV19 and J usage is TRBJ2-2; maybe TRBD1 (6 bases). CDR3 sequence: CASSGEVTGELFF. The CDR3 DNA follows: TGTGCCAGCTCAGGGGAAGTCACCGGGGAGCTGTTTTTT.